Below are 24 T cell receptor beta chains sequenced from a single sample in a study of regulatory T cells in long-lasting Graves disease. Time point indicated: persistent/refractory GD, antithyroid drugs over 5 years with positive TRAb. Researchers made the TCR library from RNA that was extracted from PBMCs. In building TCR beta libraries, iRepertoire HTBI primers were used together with Arm-PCR of CDR3 regions. Using its own MiXCR run on the multiplex PCR reads, TCRdb lists one record per CDR3 protein. The profile shows nearly 350,000 distinct CDR3 sequences, roughly a fifth of them singletons. This sample comprised peripheral blood mononuclear cells (PBMCs), obtained when the disease was refractory, from a patient treated with antithyroid drugs. Receptors were obtained from a female donor with Graves disease.

The sample holds many counts of this clonotype. The rearrangement uses TRBV6-1 and TRBJ1-1; D is uncertain. This CDR3 contains 17 residues. Looked up from germline, CDR1 is MNHNS and CDR2 is SASEGT. V was trimmed by 6 bases and J by 1 base, leaving 21 bases between them. This CDR3 is CASRPPLAHGANTEAFF. CDR3 in DNA: TGTGCCAGCAGACCTCCATTAGCACACGGAGCGAACACTGAAGCTTTCTTT.

This chain connects TRBV7-9 to TRBJ1-5; D not resolved. The V gene lost 2 bases and the J gene lost 5 bases, with 7 bases spanning the gap. Germline V gene sequence: CDR1 SEHNR, CDR2 FQNEAQ (reference sequence). CDR3 size: 13 residues. The CDR3 sequence: CASSLKEYQPQHF. Here the CDR3 DNA reads TGTGCCAGCAGCTTAAAGGAGTATCAGCCCCAGCATTTT.

This clonotype turned up a few times. This chain links TRBV18 with TRBJ1-4, with 9 bases identical to TRBD1. Germline CDR1 reads KGHSH; CDR2 reads LQKENI. The CDR3 has 18 amino acids. Trimming cost V 2 bases and J 8 bases; bases outside gene matches: 15. The DNA for the CDR3 is TGTGCCAGCTCACCAACCTCAACTTCCGGGACAGGGCGCGAAAAACTGTTTTTT. It specifies CASSPTSTSGTGREKLFF.

This sequence joins TRBV6-8 and TRBJ2-1; 8 nucleotides agree with TRBD2. Germline lookup yields CDR1 MNHGY and CDR2 SAAAGT. The CDR3 extends over 14 amino acids. With 10 bases clipped from V and 0 bases from J, the junction kept 5 bases outside the gene matches. CDR3: CATQLAASYNEQFF. CDR3 nucleotides: TGTGCCACCCAACTAGCGGCCTCCTACAATGAGCAGTTCTTC.

V gene TRBV6-2 or TRBV6-3 combines with J gene TRBJ2-7; perhaps TRBD1 as D (5 bases). Germline V gives CDR1 MNHEY, CDR2 SVGEGT. Trimming stripped 3 bases from V and 0 bases from J, with 9 bases between. The CDR3 length is 14 residues. The DNA of the CDR3 is TGTGCCAGCAGTTATCTACAGGACTCCTACGAGCAGTACTTC. This codes for CASSYLQDSYEQYF.

The chain carries TRBV19 and TRBJ1-2, with a weak D call TRBD1 (5 bases). V lost 5 bases, J lost 4 bases, and 17 bases lay in between. This CDR3 is built from 15 residues. CDR1 and CDR2 (germline): LNHDA, SQIVND (reference sequence). The CDR3 region is CASSPTGGSRYGYTF. The CDR3, as DNA: TGTGCCAGTAGTCCAACTGGGGGGTCGCGCTATGGCTACACCTTC. Complete variable domain (other parts from reference TRBV19 and TRBJ1-2): DGGITQSPKYLFRKEGQNVTLSCEQNLNHDAMYWYRQDPGQGLRLIYYSQIVNDFQKGDIAEGYSVSREKKESFPLTVTSAQKNPTAFYLCASSPTGGSRYGYTFGSGTRLTVV.

This clonotype was detected many times. In DNA, the CDR3 is TGTGCCAGCAGTGGGCTGGTCTTTAACTATGGCTACACCTTC. Amino acid sequence: CASSGLVFNYGYTF. The V and J genes are TRBV2 and TRBJ1-2; no clear D gene. V was cut by 4 bases and J by 1 base, with 10 bases left in between. This CDR3 comprises 14 residues. Per germline, CDR1 SNHLY and CDR2 FYNNEI.

This clonotype occurred many times. This sequence joins TRBV27 and TRBJ1-4; 7 bases match TRBD1. V trimming: 5 bases; J trimming: 2 bases; junction bases outside the gene matches: 8. This CDR3 has 16 amino acids. CDR1 and CDR2 from the germline V gene are MNHEY and SMNVEV (reference sequence). CDR3 sequence (DNA): TGTGCCAGCAGTATGAACAGGGGTGGGACTAATGAAAAACTGTTTTTT. Translation gives CASSMNRGGTNEKLFF.

V gene TRBV20-1 combines with J gene TRBJ2-7; TRBD2 is a possible D gene (6 bases). Trimming took off 4 bases at V and 4 bases at J, with 20 bases between the two ends. Germline V gene data show CDR1 as DFQATT and CDR2 as SNEGSKA (reference sequence). The CDR3 is 15 residues long. CDR3 residues: CSATLFPAGLYEQYF. The CDR3 region has the DNA TGCAGTGCTACTCTCTTCCCAGCGGGCCTATACGAGCAGTACTTC.

Worth noting for this clonotype: This clone may be a read error of a much larger clone one base away. This sequence joins TRBV11-2 and TRBJ2-7; the D gene could be TRBD1 or TRBD2 (5 bases each). V was trimmed by 1 base and J by 2 bases, leaving 12 bases between them. The CDR3 is 15 residues long. The V gene's germline CDR1 is SGHAT and CDR2 FQNNGV. The CDR3 bases are TGTGCCAGCAGCTTAGCAGGACGGGGCCCCTACGAGCAGTACTTC. This translates into CASSLAGRGPYEQYF.

In its sample, this clonotype was seen many times. The V and J genes are TRBV7-9 and TRBJ1-4, with D perhaps TRBD1 (6 bases). V shed 3 bases and J shed 8 bases, with 10 bases lying between them. Germline values: CDR1 SEHNR, CDR2 FQNEAQ (reference sequence). The CDR3 loop spans 13 amino acids. The DNA for the CDR3 is TGTGCCAGCAGCTTTAGGGGGGCCGAAAAACTGTTTTTT. Amino acids: CASSFRGAEKLFF. Filled out from reference TRBV7-9 and TRBJ1-4, the complete variable domain reads DTGVSQNPRHKITKRGQNVTFRCDPISEHNRLYWYRQTLGQGPEFLTYFQNEAQLEKSRLLSDRFSAERPKGSFSTLEIQRTEQGDSAMYLCASSFRGAEKLFFGSGTQLSVL.

This sequence joins TRBV30 and TRBJ1-5, with unresolved D. The CDR3 runs 13 residues. The V and J ends lost 1 base and 4 bases respectively, with 8 bases between them. Germline CDR1 GTSNPN, CDR2 SVGIG (reference sequence). The CDR3 here is CAWSGQKNQPQHF. The CDR3 region has the DNA TGTGCCTGGAGTGGGCAGAAAAATCAGCCCCAGCATTTT. Complete variable domain (other parts from reference TRBV30 and TRBJ1-5): SQTIHQWPATLVQPVGSPLSLECTVEGTSNPNLYWYRQAAGRGLQLLFYSVGIGQISSEVPQNLSASRPQDRQFILSSKKLLLSDSGFYLCAWSGQKNQPQHFGDGTRLSIL.

The V and J genes are TRBV5-1 and TRBJ2-2; D gene ambiguous. This CDR3 spans 13 amino acids. Deletions cut 3 bases from V and 4 bases from J, with 7 bases between. CDR1 SGHRS and CDR2 YFSETQ come from the germline V gene. CDR3 sequence: CASSSSGTGELFF. CDR3 DNA sequence: TGCGCCAGCAGCTCCTCTGGCACCGGGGAGCTGTTTTTT. Based on the CDR3 plus reference TRBV5-1 and TRBJ2-2, the full variable domain is KAGVTQTPRYLIKTRGQQVTLSCSPISGHRSVSWYQQTPGQGLQFLFEYFSETQRNKGNFPGRFSGRQFSNSRSEMNVSTLELGDSALYLCASSSSGTGELFFGEGSRLTVL.

The rearrangement uses TRBV20-1 and TRBJ1-2; possibly TRBD1 for D (6 bases). CDR3 length: 14 amino acids. V gave up 6 bases and J gave up 7 bases, with 21 bases separating them. Germline lookup yields CDR1 DFQATT and CDR2 SNEGSKA (reference sequence). The CDR3: CSARRTAPSAGYTF. The CDR3 DNA follows: TGCAGTGCCAGACGGACAGCTCCTAGTGCTGGCTACACCTTC.

Comments on this clonotype: A much larger clone lies one base from this, so it may be a read error. This chain joins TRBV7-2 and TRBJ1-6; D gene unclear. The CDR3 has 16 amino acids. CDR1 and CDR2 from the germline V gene are SGHTA and FQGNSA. Trimming removed 2 bases at V and 5 bases at J, with 13 bases between. CDR3 protein: CTSSLFSDSHNSPLHF. CDR3 DNA: TGTACCAGCAGCTTATTCTCAGACTCTCATAATTCACCCCTCCACTTT. Complete variable domain (other parts from reference TRBV7-2 and TRBJ1-6): GAGVSQSPSNKVTEKGKDVELRCDPISGHTALYWYRQSLGQGLEFLIYFQGNSAPDKSGLPSDRFSAERTGGSVSTLTIQRTQQEDSAVYLCTSSLFSDSHNSPLHFGNGTRLTVT.

As concerns this clonotype: A much larger clone differs by one base, so this may be a read error. The CDR3 protein is CASSSLVSLGLEETQCF. DNA for the CDR3: TGTGCCAGCAGCTCCCTAGTGAGCCTAGGTCTGGAGGAGACCCAGTGCTTC. The V gene is TRBV7-8, the J gene TRBJ2-5, with TRBD2 as a possible D gene (5 bases). CDR1 is SGHVS, CDR2 FQNEAQ, per germline. The CDR3 is 17 amino acids.

The chain uses TRBV20-1 and TRBJ1-6, with 7 bases lining up with TRBD1. J lost 0 bases, V lost 6 bases, and 14 bases had no gene match. From germline, CDR1 is DFQATT and CDR2 SNEGSKA (reference sequence). This CDR3 spans 18 amino acids. This CDR3 is CSAMSADRPSSYNSPLHF. For the CDR3, the DNA is TGCAGTGCGATGAGCGCGGACAGGCCGAGCTCCTATAATTCACCCCTCCACTTT.

On this clonotype: Here the CDR3 omits its conserved ending phenylalanine or tryptophan, so a read error is the likely source. This chain joins TRBV3-1 and TRBJ2-7, with D maybe TRBD1 (6 bases). Germline V CDR1 and CDR2: LGHDT, YNNKEL (reference sequence). V gave up 2 bases and J gave up 5 bases, with 19 bases separating them. This CDR3 is built from 16 residues. This CDR3 reads CASSQTPKTGDDEQYL. The CDR3 DNA reads TGTGCCAGCAGCCAAACCCCCAAGACAGGCGACGACGAGCAGTACCTC.

This clonotype was seen more than once but under ten times. The V gene is TRBV7-2, the J gene TRBJ2-7; 11 bases match TRBD2. V gave up 2 bases and J gave up 6 bases; unmatched junction bases: 12. In germline, CDR1 is SGHTA, CDR2 FQGNSA. The CDR3 length is 17 residues. CDR3 nucleotides: TGTGCCAGCAGCTTACGCCCCCTAGCGGGGGGTTACGGCGAGCAGTACTTC. Translated, it gives CASSLRPLAGGYGEQYF.

This clonotype has only a few counts. The chain combines TRBV3-1 with TRBJ2-2; TRBD1 agrees at 8 bases. The CDR3 extends over 19 amino acids. Germline lookup yields CDR1 LGHDT and CDR2 YNNKEL (reference sequence). The J segment lost 4 bases and the V segment lost 1 base, leaving 14 bases of the junction unmatched. This CDR3 is CASSQVFRQGAGFTGELFF. The CDR3 coding sequence is TGTGCCAGCAGCCAAGTATTTAGGCAGGGGGCAGGGTTCACCGGGGAGCTGTTTTTT.

The CDR3 sequence: CASSLGPGRNSGNTIYF. CDR3 nucleotide sequence: TGTGCCAGCAGCTTAGGACCGGGACGAAACTCTGGAAACACCATATATTTT. V gene TRBV7-2 combines with J gene TRBJ1-3; possibly TRBD1 for D (5 bases). The V end was cut by 1 base, the J end by 0 bases, with 13 bases between. The germline V gene encodes CDR1 SGHTA and CDR2 FQGNSA. There are 17 residues in the CDR3.

This clonotype was seen a few times. V usage is TRBV6-9 and J usage is TRBJ2-7, with a weak D call TRBD1 (6 bases). V gave up 2 bases and J gave up 0 bases, with 8 bases separating them. Germline lookup yields CDR1 MNHGY and CDR2 SVAAGI. CDR3 length: 14 amino acids. This CDR3 reads CASSYNRASYEQYF. The CDR3 DNA follows: TGTGCCAGCAGTTATAACAGGGCCTCCTACGAGCAGTACTTC.

The rearrangement uses TRBV7-2 and TRBJ2-3; D is undetermined. The CDR3 extends over 16 amino acids. From germline, CDR1 is SGHTA and CDR2 FQGNSA. V was clipped by 1 base and J by 5 bases, with 16 bases between them. CDR3 residues: CASSLVVTQRGDTQYF. In DNA form, the CDR3 reads TGTGCCAGCAGCTTAGTGGTGACCCAAAGAGGAGATACGCAGTATTTT.

This clonotype was picked up many times. A junction end diverges from the germline sequence, so it may reflect a read error. The chain couples TRBV3-1 to TRBJ1-1; D unresolved. This CDR3 comprises 10 residues. The germline gives CDR1 LGHDT, CDR2 YNNKEL (reference sequence). CDR3: CASSQDWGLF. The DNA for the CDR3 is TGTGCCAGCAGCCAAGATTGGGGTCTCTTT.